This T cell receptor (beta chain) came from a study of blood T cell repertoires in COVID-19. In the study overall: PBMCs, B-cell-depleted T cells, or T cells provided the cDNA or gDNA that made up the material.

The CDR3 contains 17 residues. Germline loops: CDR1 MGHRA, CDR2 YSYEKL. The ends lost 4 bases at V and 1 base at J; junction bases unmatched: 7. The assay was immunoSEQ multiplex PCR, and TCRdb's table has in-frame clones only and misses some. The sample shows about 100,000 clones, about 84% of them seen only once. This rearrangement joins TRBV4-1 to TRBJ2-2, with TRBD2 matching 9 bases. The sequenced material came from peripheral blood. The sequence derives from a human donor in a cohort sampled during active COVID-19. As DNA, the CDR3 is TGCGCCAGCAGCCTCAGGACTAGCGCCCGGAACACCGGGGAGCTGTTTTTT. It translates to CASSLRTSARNTGELFF.